This T cell receptor (beta chain) was recovered during a study of blood T cell repertoires in COVID-19. At the level of the study: In each case, the material was cDNA or gDNA derived from T cells, B-cell-depleted T cells, or PBMCs.

A Seattle source enrolled patients during active infection and followed them longitudinally. Trimming took 4 bases from V and 0 from J, leaving 11 bases between them. In germline, CDR1 is SGHTA, CDR2 FQGNSA. There are 15 residues in the CDR3. The protocol was immunoSEQ multiplex PCR, while the TCRdb copy is restricted to in-frame clones and leaves out a portion. This sample has 450,000 or so clones, with over 85% found just once. This rearrangement joins TRBV7-2 to TRBJ2-3; TRBD2 might be the D (6 bases). The sequenced sample was peripheral blood. This TCR was recovered from a man younger than 30 with COVID-19, enrolled during active disease. CDR3 residues: CASSWDLPSTDTQYF. CDR3 DNA sequence: TGTGCCAGCAGCTGGGACTTACCTAGCACAGATACGCAGTATTTT.